This TCR beta chain was obtained from a study of control samples from healthy donors and cancer patients. The method was immunoSEQ multiplex PCR; TCRdb's version includes in-frame clones alone and lacks a portion of them. This table has some 70,000 clones, approximately 86% appearing once. Germline-derived CDR1 and CDR2 are SGHTA and FQGNSA. This CDR3 comprises 13 residues. V lost 1 base and J lost 7, with 8 bases in between. This TCR was recovered from a man in his sixties in good health. Sequencing input: blood. The gene calls are TRBV7-2 and TRBJ2-1; the D is unclear. This chain's CDR3 is CASSLGAENEQFF. The CDR3 bases are TGTGCCAGCAGCTTAGGGGCGGAGAATGAGCAGTTCTTC.